This TCR beta chain was recorded in a study of OX40 agonist ivuxolimab in advanced cancers. The study's findings and limits: With doses of 0.1-3.0 mg/kg, partial responders showed among the lowest clonal expansion.

Profiling relied on immunoSEQ multiplex PCR, and the TCRdb table lists in-frame clones only, not all of them. This table has around 51,000 clones, 87% appearing once. This clone was observed at least ten times. The target antigen is unknown. This CDR3 region has 15 residues. V was pared by 7 bases and J by 3 bases, with 3 bases of the junction left unmatched. The germline CDR1 and CDR2 sequences are SGHTA and FQGNSA. This chain connects TRBV7-2 to TRBJ2-3, with 14 nucleotides matching TRBD2. The origin of this receptor is an adult with an advanced solid tumor such as melanoma, head and neck, liver or kidney cancer. The input for sequencing was CD4+ or CD8+ T cells sorted from blood, taken in a trial of the OX40 agonist ivuxolimab. Written as DNA, the CDR3 is TGTGCCAGCACCCGACTAGCGGGAGGGACAGATACGCAGTATTTT. This encodes CASTRLAGGTDTQYF.